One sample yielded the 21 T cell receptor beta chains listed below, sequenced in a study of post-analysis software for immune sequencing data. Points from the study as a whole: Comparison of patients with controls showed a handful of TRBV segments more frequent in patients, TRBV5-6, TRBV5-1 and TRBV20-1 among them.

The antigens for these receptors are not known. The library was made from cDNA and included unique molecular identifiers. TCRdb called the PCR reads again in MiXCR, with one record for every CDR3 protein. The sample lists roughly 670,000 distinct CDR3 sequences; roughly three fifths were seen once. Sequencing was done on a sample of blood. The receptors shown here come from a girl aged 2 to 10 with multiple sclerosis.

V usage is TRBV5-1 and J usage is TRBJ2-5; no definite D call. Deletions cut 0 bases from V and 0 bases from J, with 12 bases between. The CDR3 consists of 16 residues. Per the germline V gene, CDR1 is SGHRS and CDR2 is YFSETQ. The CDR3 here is CASSLGIDRNQETQYF. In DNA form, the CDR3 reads TGCGCCAGCAGCTTGGGAATAGACCGGAACCAAGAGACCCAGTACTTC.

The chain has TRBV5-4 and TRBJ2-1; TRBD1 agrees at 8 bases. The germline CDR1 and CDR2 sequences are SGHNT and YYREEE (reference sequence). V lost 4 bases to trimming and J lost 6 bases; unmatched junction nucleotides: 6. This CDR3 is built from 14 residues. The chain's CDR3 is CASSLDRAVNEQFF. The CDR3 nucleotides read TGTGCCAGCAGCCTGGACAGGGCAGTCAATGAGCAGTTCTTC.

The DNA of the CDR3 is TGTGCCAGCAGCACACCTGCCCGCCCGGGAAACTCCTACAATGAGCAGTTCTTC. It encodes CASSTPARPGNSYNEQFF. The chain uses TRBV5-4 and TRBJ2-1; TRBD2 might be the D (5 bases). From germline, CDR1 is SGHNT and CDR2 YYREEE (reference sequence). The length of the CDR3 is 18 residues. V lost 4 bases, J lost 0 bases, and 20 bases lay in between.

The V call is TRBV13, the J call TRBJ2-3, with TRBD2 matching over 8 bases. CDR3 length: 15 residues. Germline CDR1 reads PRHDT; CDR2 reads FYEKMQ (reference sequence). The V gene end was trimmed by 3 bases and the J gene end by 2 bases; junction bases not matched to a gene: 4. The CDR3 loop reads CASSFERENTDTQYF. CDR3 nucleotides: TGTGCCAGCAGCTTTGAGCGGGAGAACACAGATACGCAGTATTTT. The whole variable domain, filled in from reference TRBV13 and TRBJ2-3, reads AAGVIQSPRHLIKEKRETATLKCYPIPRHDTVYWYQQGPGQDPQFLISFYEKMQSDKGSIPDRFSAQQFSDYHSELNMSSLELGDSALYFCASSFERENTDTQYFGPGTRLTVL.

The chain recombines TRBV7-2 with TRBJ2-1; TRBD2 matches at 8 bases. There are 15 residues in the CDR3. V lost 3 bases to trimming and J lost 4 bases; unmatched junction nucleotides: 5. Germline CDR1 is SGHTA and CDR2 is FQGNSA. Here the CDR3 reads CASSFTSGPYNEQFF. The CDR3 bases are TGTGCCAGCAGCTTTACTAGCGGACCTTACAATGAGCAGTTCTTC.

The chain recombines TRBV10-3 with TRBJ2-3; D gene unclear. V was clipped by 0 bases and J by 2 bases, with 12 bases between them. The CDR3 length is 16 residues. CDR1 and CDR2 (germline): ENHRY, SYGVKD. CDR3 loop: CAISESRPDPTDTQYF. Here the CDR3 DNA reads TGTGCCATCAGTGAGTCGAGGCCAGACCCCACAGATACGCAGTATTTT.

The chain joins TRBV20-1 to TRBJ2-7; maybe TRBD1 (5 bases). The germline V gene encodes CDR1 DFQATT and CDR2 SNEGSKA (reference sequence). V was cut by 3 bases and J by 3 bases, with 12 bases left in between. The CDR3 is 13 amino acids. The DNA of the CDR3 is TGCAGTGCTAGTGAGGACACCGGCTACGAGCAGTACTTC. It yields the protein CSASEDTGYEQYF.

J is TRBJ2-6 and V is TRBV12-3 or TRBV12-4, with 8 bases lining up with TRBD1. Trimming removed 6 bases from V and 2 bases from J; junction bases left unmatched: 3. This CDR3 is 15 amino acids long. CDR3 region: CASRSGGAGANVLTF. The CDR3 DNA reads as TGTGCCAGCAGGTCAGGGGGCGCTGGGGCCAACGTCCTGACTTTC.

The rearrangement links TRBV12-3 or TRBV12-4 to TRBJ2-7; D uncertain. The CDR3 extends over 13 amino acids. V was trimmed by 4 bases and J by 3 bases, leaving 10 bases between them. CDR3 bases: TGTGCCAGCAGTTCTTACACAGACTACGAGCAGTACTTC. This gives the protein CASSSYTDYEQYF.

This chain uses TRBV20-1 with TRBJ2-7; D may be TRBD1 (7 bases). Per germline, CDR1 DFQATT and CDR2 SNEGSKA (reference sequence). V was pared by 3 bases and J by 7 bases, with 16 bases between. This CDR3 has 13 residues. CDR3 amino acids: CSARRDSVGEQYF. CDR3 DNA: TGCAGTGCTAGGCGGGACAGCGTGGGGGAGCAGTACTTC.

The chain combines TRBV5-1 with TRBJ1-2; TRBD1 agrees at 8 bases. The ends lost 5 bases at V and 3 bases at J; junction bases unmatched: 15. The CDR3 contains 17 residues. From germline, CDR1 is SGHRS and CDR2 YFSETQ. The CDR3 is CASRRAGGGHSYYGYTF. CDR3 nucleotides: TGCGCCAGCAGACGCGCAGGGGGCGGACATAGTTACTATGGCTACACCTTC. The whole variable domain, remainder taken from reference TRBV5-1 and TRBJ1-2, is KAGVTQTPRYLIKTRGQQVTLSCSPISGHRSVSWYQQTPGQGLQFLFEYFSETQRNKGNFPGRFSGRQFSNSRSEMNVSTLELGDSALYLCASRRAGGGHSYYGYTFGSGTRLTVV.

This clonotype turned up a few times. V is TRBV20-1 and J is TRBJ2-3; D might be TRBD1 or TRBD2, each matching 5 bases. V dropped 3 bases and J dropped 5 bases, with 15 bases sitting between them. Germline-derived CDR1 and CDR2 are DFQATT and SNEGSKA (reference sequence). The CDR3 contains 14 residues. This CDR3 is CSASEAPRGDTQYF. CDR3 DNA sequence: TGCAGTGCTAGTGAGGCCCCGAGGGGAGATACGCAGTATTTT.

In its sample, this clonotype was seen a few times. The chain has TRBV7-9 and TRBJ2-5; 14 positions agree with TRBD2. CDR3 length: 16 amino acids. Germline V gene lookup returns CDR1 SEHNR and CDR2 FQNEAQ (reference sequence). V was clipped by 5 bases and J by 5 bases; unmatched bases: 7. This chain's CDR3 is CASSPTSGRAEETQYF. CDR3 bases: TGTGCCAGCAGCCCGACTAGCGGGAGGGCTGAGGAGACCCAGTACTTC.

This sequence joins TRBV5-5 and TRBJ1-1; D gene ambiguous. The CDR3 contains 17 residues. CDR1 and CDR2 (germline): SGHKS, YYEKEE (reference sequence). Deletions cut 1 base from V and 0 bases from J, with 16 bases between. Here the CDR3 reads CASSLWVLRFMNTEAFF. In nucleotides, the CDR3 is TGTGCCAGCAGCTTGTGGGTTCTCCGATTCATGAACACTGAAGCTTTCTTT.

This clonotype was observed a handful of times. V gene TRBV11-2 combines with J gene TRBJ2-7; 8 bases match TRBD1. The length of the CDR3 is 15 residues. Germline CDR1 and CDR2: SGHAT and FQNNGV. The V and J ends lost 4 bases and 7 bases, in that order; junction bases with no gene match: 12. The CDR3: CASSSVRDRSYEQYF. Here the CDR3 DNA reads TGTGCCAGCAGCTCCGTCCGGGACAGGTCTTATGAGCAGTACTTC.

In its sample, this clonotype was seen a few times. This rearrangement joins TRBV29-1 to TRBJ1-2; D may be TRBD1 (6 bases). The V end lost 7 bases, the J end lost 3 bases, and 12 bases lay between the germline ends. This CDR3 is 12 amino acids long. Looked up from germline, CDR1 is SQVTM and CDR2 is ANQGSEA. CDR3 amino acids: CSGRGADYGYTF. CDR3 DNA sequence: TGCAGCGGGAGGGGGGCAGACTATGGCTACACCTTC.

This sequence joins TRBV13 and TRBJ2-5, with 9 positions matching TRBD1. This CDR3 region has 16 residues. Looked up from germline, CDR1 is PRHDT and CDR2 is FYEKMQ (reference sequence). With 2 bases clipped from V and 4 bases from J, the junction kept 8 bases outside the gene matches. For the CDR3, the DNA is TGTGCCAGCAGCTTATTGAACAGGGGGCTTGGAGAGACCCAGTACTTC. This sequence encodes CASSLLNRGLGETQYF.

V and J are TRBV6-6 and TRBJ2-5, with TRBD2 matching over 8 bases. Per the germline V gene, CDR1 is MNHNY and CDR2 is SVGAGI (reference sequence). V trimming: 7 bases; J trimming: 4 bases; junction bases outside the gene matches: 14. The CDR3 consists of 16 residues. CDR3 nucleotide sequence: TGTGCCAGCAATTCGGGGTTACGAGCGGGAGCAGAGACCCAGTACTTC. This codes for CASNSGLRAGAETQYF.

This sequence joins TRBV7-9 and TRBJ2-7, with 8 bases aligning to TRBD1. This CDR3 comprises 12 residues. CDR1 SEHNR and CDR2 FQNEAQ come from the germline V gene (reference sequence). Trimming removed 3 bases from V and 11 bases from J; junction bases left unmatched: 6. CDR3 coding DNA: TGTGCCAGCAGCTTTTCGGACAGGGAAGAGTACTTC. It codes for CASSFSDREEYF. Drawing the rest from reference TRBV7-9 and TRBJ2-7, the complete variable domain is DTGVSQNPRHKITKRGQNVTFRCDPISEHNRLYWYRQTLGQGPEFLTYFQNEAQLEKSRLLSDRFSAERPKGSFSTLEIQRTEQGDSAMYLCASSFSDREEYFGPGTRLTVT.

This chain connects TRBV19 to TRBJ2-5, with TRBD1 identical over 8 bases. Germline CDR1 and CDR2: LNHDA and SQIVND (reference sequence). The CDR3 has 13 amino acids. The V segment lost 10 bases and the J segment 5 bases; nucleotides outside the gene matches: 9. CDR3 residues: CATAGQGGETQYF. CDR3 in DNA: TGTGCCACCGCTGGACAGGGCGGCGAGACCCAGTACTTC.

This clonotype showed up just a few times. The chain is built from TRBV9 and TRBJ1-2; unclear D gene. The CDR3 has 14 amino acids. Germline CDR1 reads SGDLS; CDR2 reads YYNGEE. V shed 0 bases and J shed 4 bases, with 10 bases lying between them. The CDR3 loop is CASSVEPNGYGYTF. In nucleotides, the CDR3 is TGTGCCAGCAGCGTAGAGCCGAACGGCTATGGCTACACCTTC.